This T cell receptor (beta chain) was captured by sequencing in a study of vaccination and CD4 T cells after COVID-19. Study-wide background: Stimulation of the cells used overlapping spike peptide pools from SARS-CoV-2 and from the common cold coronaviruses HCoV-NL63, HCoV-OC43 and HCoV-229E.

Germline CDR1 and CDR2: MNHNS and SASEGT. Trimming stripped 6 bases from V and 1 base from J, with 12 bases between. The CDR3 length is 14 residues. In this sample, this clonotype turned up a few times. What it binds is unknown. This sample's treatment: roughly 10-day PBMC culture with coronavirus spike peptide pools or control peptides (ViraFEST assay). With the Oncomine TCR Beta short-read assay, DNA from cultured CD4+ T cells was sequenced. TCRdb recomputed calls from the PCR reads with MiXCR, one row per CDR3 protein. The data contain around 12,000 distinct CDR3 sequences, roughly 36% of them singletons.

This chain joins TRBV6-1 and TRBJ1-1, with a tentative D call TRBD1 (5 bases). The sequence was obtained from a human donor with COVID-19. The material sequenced was cultured CD4+ T cells from blood. CDR3: CASRGSTGNTEAFF. CDR3 sequence (DNA): TGTGCCAGCAGGGGATCCACAGGGAACACTGAAGCTTTCTTT.